A single sample is the source of the 5 T cell receptor beta chains below, sequenced in a study of OX40 agonist ivuxolimab in advanced cancers. Repertoires were generated with immunoSEQ multiplex PCR, while TCRdb's copy carries only in-frame clones and drops some. The table has 10,000 to 15,000 clones, about 75% seen once. Sequencing was performed on CD4+ or CD8+ T cells sorted from blood, taken in a trial of the OX40 agonist ivuxolimab. Source of these receptors: an adult with an advanced solid tumor such as melanoma, head and neck, liver or kidney cancer.

The rearrangement joins TRBV6-1 to TRBJ2-3, with 10 bases that match TRBD1. Germline CDR1 is MNHNS and CDR2 is SASEGT. After removal of 3 bases from V and 4 bases from J, the junction contained 4 bases not matched to a gene. This CDR3 comprises 15 residues. The CDR3 reads CASSDGDRGADTQYF. The CDR3 region has the DNA TGTGCCAGCAGTGACGGGGACAGGGGAGCAGATACGCAGTATTTT.

V usage is TRBV5-5 and J usage is TRBJ2-3, with TRBD2 matching over 8 bases. Germline V gene lookup returns CDR1 SGHKS and CDR2 YYEKEE (reference sequence). The CDR3 loop spans 15 amino acids. V was pared by 2 bases and J by 6 bases, with 8 bases of the junction left unmatched. This CDR3 is CASSFPLAVADTQYF. The CDR3 DNA follows: TGTGCCAGCAGCTTCCCACTAGCGGTGGCCGATACGCAGTATTTT.

The gene calls are TRBV27 and TRBJ1-5; D is undetermined. The CDR3 consists of 16 residues. V lost 2 bases and J lost 0, with 11 bases in between. Germline-derived CDR1 and CDR2 are MNHEY and SMNVEV (reference sequence). The CDR3 loop reads CASSLKGSYSNQPQHF. The CDR3 nucleotides read TGTGCCAGCAGTTTAAAGGGCTCCTATAGCAATCAGCCCCAGCATTTT.

The chain has TRBV9 and TRBJ1-5; D unclear. V was pared by 4 bases and J by 5 bases, with 13 bases between. The CDR3 is 14 residues long. Germline CDR1 reads SGDLS; CDR2 reads YYNGEE. The CDR3: CASSSGLGDQPQHF. CDR3 sequence (DNA): TGTGCCAGCAGCTCGGGCCTTGGGGATCAGCCCCAGCATTTT. The whole variable domain, filled in from reference TRBV9 and TRBJ1-5, reads DSGVTQTPKHLITATGQRVTLRCSPRSGDLSVYWYQQSLDQGLQFLIQYYNGEERAKGNILERFSAQQFPDLHSELNLSSLELGDSALYFCASSSGLGDQPQHFGDGTRLSIL.

The chain is built from TRBV28 and TRBJ1-2; D is possibly TRBD1 (5 bases). The CDR3 runs 17 residues. CDR1 MDHEN and CDR2 SYDVKM come from the germline V gene. V was pared by 5 bases and J by 3 bases, with 22 bases between. In DNA form, the CDR3 reads TGTGCCAGCAGTCCATCTATGGGGGATTCTCTCTACTATGGCTACACCTTC. It yields the protein CASSPSMGDSLYYGYTF.